This T cell receptor beta chain was observed in a study of T cells after yellow fever vaccination. Study-wide results and caveats: Booster samples showed a return of most primary-vaccination clones (approximately 96% CD4, approximately 90% CD8). Sorted repertoires could include abundant contaminating clonotypes from bulk cells.

This clonotype was recorded many times. Its antigen is currently unknown. Germline values: CDR1 MNHEY, CDR2 SMNVEV (reference sequence). The V and J ends lost 5 bases and 9 bases respectively, with 11 bases between them. The CDR3 has 13 residues. TCRdb reprocessed the 5' RACE reads via MiXCR and lists one record per CDR3 protein. Of 70,000 to 80,000 distinct CDR3 sequences in the sample, around 7.7% were seen once. The source of this sequence is a man between 18 and 35 years old who received the YFV17D yellow fever vaccine. The chain is built from TRBV27 and TRBJ1-6; a possible D gene is TRBD1 (6 bases). Here the sequenced sample was CD8+ T cells sorted from PBMCs, taken 10 to 11 days after the first yellow fever vaccination. CDR3 loop: CASSPGGRSPLHF. For the CDR3, the DNA is TGTGCCAGCAGTCCCGGGGGGCGTTCACCCCTCCACTTT.